The 20 T cell receptor beta chains given below trace back to one sample, sequenced in a study of blood T cell repertoires in COVID-19. The method was immunoSEQ multiplex PCR; TCRdb's version includes in-frame clones alone and lacks a portion of them. The sample records about 300,000 clones, 85% to 90% being singletons. Sequencing input: PBMCs or T cells enriched from blood (not recorded which). Receptors were obtained from a woman in her forties or fifties who had been exposed to COVID-19.

In this sample, this clone turned up a few times. This chain links TRBV5-1 with TRBJ1-1, with D possibly being TRBD1 (6 bases). The CDR3 is 14 amino acids. Looked up from germline, CDR1 is SGHRS and CDR2 is YFSETQ. V was cut by 3 bases and J by 1 base, with 10 bases left in between. DNA for the CDR3: TGCGCCAGCAGCTCTGGACAGCCGAACACTGAAGCTTTCTTT. Translated, it gives CASSSGQPNTEAFF.

This clone appeared a single time. The CDR3 sequence: CAWSVGQINNSPLHF. The CDR3 bases are TGTGCCTGGAGTGTTGGACAGATAAATAATTCACCCCTCCACTTT. The genes are TRBV30 and TRBJ1-6; tentative D call: TRBD1 (6 bases). Between the trimmed V and J ends, which lost 0 bases and 5 bases, there was a span of 11 bases. The CDR3 is 15 amino acids. Germline lookup yields CDR1 GTSNPN and CDR2 SVGIG (reference sequence).

The rearrangement joins TRBV6-5 to TRBJ2-7, with D possibly matching TRBD2 (6 bases). The V end was cut by 0 bases, the J end by 3 bases, with 9 bases between. Germline lookup yields CDR1 MNHEY and CDR2 SVGAGI. The CDR3 loop spans 14 amino acids. CDR3 nucleotides: TGTGCCAGCAGTTACTCAGGAGGGGACTACGAGCAGTACTTC. Translation: CASSYSGGDYEQYF.

The J gene is TRBJ2-5, the V gene TRBV27; 8 bases match TRBD2. CDR1 MNHEY and CDR2 SMNVEV come from the germline V gene (reference sequence). Germline trimming cut 6 bases from V and 4 bases from J; bases unmatched to any gene: 13. The CDR3 contains 16 residues. The CDR3 region has the DNA TGTGCCAGCAGCCCTGGGAGCGGGAGACGGGGAGAGACCCAGTACTTC. This codes for CASSPGSGRRGETQYF.

V is TRBV10-3 and J is TRBJ1-2, with 7 positions matching TRBD1. V dropped 4 bases and J dropped 0; count of bases not matched to a gene: 8. CDR3 length: 16 residues. Germline V lookup: CDR1 ENHRY, CDR2 SYGVKD. The CDR3 spells CAISVEGAGANYGYTF. In nucleotides, the CDR3 is TGTGCCATCAGTGTCGAGGGGGCAGGAGCTAACTATGGCTACACCTTC.

The J gene is TRBJ1-5, the V gene TRBV9, with 10 bases aligning to TRBD1. The CDR3 has 14 residues. Germline CDR1 and CDR2: SGDLS and YYNGEE. V shed 3 bases and J 7 bases; nucleotides not matched to a gene: 4. CDR3 coding DNA: TGTGCCAGCAGCGCGACAGGGGGCGGGCAGCCCCAGCATTTT. Protein product: CASSATGGGQPQHF. The variable domain in full, completed from reference TRBV9 and TRBJ1-5, reads DSGVTQTPKHLITATGQRVTLRCSPRSGDLSVYWYQQSLDQGLQFLIQYYNGEERAKGNILERFSAQQFPDLHSELNLSSLELGDSALYFCASSATGGGQPQHFGDGTRLSIL.

This clone occurred a few times. The chain couples TRBV19 to TRBJ1-5; D call uncertain. CDR1 is LNHDA and CDR2 is SQIVND in the germline V gene (reference sequence). This CDR3 contains 15 residues. V gave up 2 bases and J gave up 5 bases, with 13 bases separating them. CDR3 in DNA: TGTGCCAGTAGTATACACGTGGGGAGGGATCAGCCCCAGCATTTT. Translated: CASSIHVGRDQPQHF.

This clone was seen just once. CDR3 loop: CASSPSEGARQPQHF. The CDR3 nucleotides read TGCGCCAGCAGCCCTTCGGAGGGGGCAAGACAGCCCCAGCATTTT. The V call is TRBV5-1, the J call TRBJ1-5, with 7 bases identical to TRBD1. Germline values: CDR1 SGHRS, CDR2 YFSETQ. Germline trimming cut 4 bases from V and 7 bases from J; bases unmatched to any gene: 11. CDR3 size: 15 residues.

As concerns this clone: The junction shows a germline mismatch at one end, possibly a read error. The chain links TRBV2 to TRBJ1-2; D is ambiguous. CDR3 length: 12 amino acids. Germline CDR1 SNHLY, CDR2 FYNNEI. The DNA for the CDR3 is TGTGCCAGCAGTGGGCTGAACAGAGAGGAGGCCTTC. Protein: CASSGLNREEAF.

The chain combines TRBV28 with TRBJ1-1; no clear D gene. With 3 bases removed from V and 8 bases from J, the gap between germline ends came to 13 bases. The CDR3 length is 13 residues. Germline V lookup: CDR1 MDHEN, CDR2 SYDVKM. The CDR3 protein is CASSLVGSGEAFF. The CDR3 coding sequence is TGTGCCAGCAGTTTGGTCGGGTCTGGGGAAGCTTTCTTT.

This clone was seen more than once but under ten times. This sequence joins TRBV4-1 and TRBJ1-5, with TRBD1 identical over 10 bases. Trimming at V came to 0 bases and at J to 3 bases, leaving 11 bases not matched to a gene. CDR3 size: 19 residues. The V gene's germline CDR1 is MGHRA and CDR2 YSYEKL. The CDR3 bases are TGCGCCAGCAGCCAAGATAAGGGGACAGGGGTCTTTGCCAATCAGCCCCAGCATTTT. Encoded protein: CASSQDKGTGVFANQPQHF.

This clone occurred once. In DNA form, the CDR3 reads TGTGCCAGCAGCCCTACCCGGGACTATTCCTACGAGCAGTACTTC. The encoded protein is CASSPTRDYSYEQYF. The chain carries TRBV5-5 and TRBJ2-7; the match to TRBD2 covers 7 bases. Germline V gives CDR1 SGHKS, CDR2 YYEKEE (reference sequence). The CDR3 is 15 residues long. V lost 4 bases and J lost 1; bases outside the gene matches: 8.

The gene calls are TRBV19 and TRBJ1-5; TRBD1 might be the D (5 bases). Trimming removed 5 bases from V and 4 bases from J, with 18 bases in between. The CDR3 has 16 residues. CDR1 is LNHDA, CDR2 SQIVND, per germline (reference sequence). CDR3 DNA sequence: TGTGCCAGTAGTGGCCCCGGCGGGGGAATTAATCAGCCCCAGCATTTT. Translating gives CASSGPGGGINQPQHF.

The chain joins TRBV3-1 (or the pseudogene TRBV3-2) to TRBJ1-5; possibly TRBD1 for D (5 bases). The germline V gene has CDR1 LGHDT and CDR2 YNNKEL (reference sequence). This CDR3 has 16 residues. The ends were cut back, 3 bases at V and 0 bases at J, with 12 bases in the middle. CDR3 in amino acids: CASSQGTGISNQPQHF. The CDR3 DNA reads as TGTGCCAGCAGCCAGGGTACAGGTATTAGCAATCAGCCCCAGCATTTT.

The chain joins TRBV7-9 to TRBJ1-3; TRBD1 matches 7 bases. Germline CDR1 and CDR2: SEHNR and FQNEAQ (reference sequence). The length of the CDR3 is 16 residues. Trimming removed 4 bases from V and 0 bases from J; junction bases left unmatched: 6. CDR3: CASSSSDRRSGNTIYF. The CDR3 DNA sequence: TGTGCCAGCAGCTCCTCGGACAGGCGCTCTGGAAACACCATATATTTT. The full variable domain, completed using reference TRBV7-9 and TRBJ1-3, is DTGVSQNPRHKITKRGQNVTFRCDPISEHNRLYWYRQTLGQGPEFLTYFQNEAQLEKSRLLSDRFSAERPKGSFSTLEIQRTEQGDSAMYLCASSSSDRRSGNTIYFGEGSWLTVV.

V is TRBV28 and J is TRBJ2-7; 11 bases line up with TRBD1. This CDR3 spans 16 amino acids. Germline V gene sequence: CDR1 MDHEN, CDR2 SYDVKM. V was clipped by 3 bases and J by 7 bases; unmatched bases: 11. This chain's CDR3 is CASSFQGTGGRVEQYF. The CDR3 coding sequence is TGTGCCAGCAGTTTCCAAGGGACAGGGGGTAGGGTAGAGCAGTACTTC.

The CDR3 nucleotides read TGTGCCAGCAGTTTAATTGACTTTAGCAATCAGCCCCAGCATTTT. Translation: CASSLIDFSNQPQHF. The chain uses TRBV28 and TRBJ1-5, with D hard to call. CDR1 is MDHEN, CDR2 SYDVKM, per germline. Trimming took 2 bases from V and 0 from J, leaving 8 bases between them. The CDR3 has 15 amino acids.

The chain uses TRBV5-1 and TRBJ1-2; 9 bases fit TRBD1. The CDR3 is 19 residues long. After removal of 0 bases from V and 0 bases from J, the junction contained 12 bases not matched to a gene. Germline-derived CDR1 and CDR2 are SGHRS and YFSETQ. DNA for the CDR3: TGCGCCAGCAGCTTGGCGCTCTCGACAGGGGGGCAAGCTAACTATGGCTACACCTTC. Translation gives CASSLALSTGGQANYGYTF. Full variable domain (outside the CDR3, taken from reference TRBV5-1 and TRBJ1-2): KAGVTQTPRYLIKTRGQQVTLSCSPISGHRSVSWYQQTPGQGLQFLFEYFSETQRNKGNFPGRFSGRQFSNSRSEMNVSTLELGDSALYLCASSLALSTGGQANYGYTFGSGTRLTVV.

Only one count was recorded for this clone. The V and J genes are TRBV7-2 and TRBJ2-7, with 7 bases matching TRBD2. CDR1 is SGHTA, CDR2 FQGNSA, per germline. The CDR3 spans 15 residues. Germline trimming cut 2 bases from V and 2 bases from J; bases unmatched to any gene: 6. The CDR3 loop reads CASSLMAGRAYEQYF. The CDR3 nucleotides read TGTGCCAGCAGCTTAATGGCAGGGAGGGCCTACGAGCAGTACTTC.

J is TRBJ1-5 and V is TRBV10-1; TRBD1 is a possible D gene (6 bases). The CDR3 is 17 amino acids. V was cut by 3 bases and J by 6 bases, with 21 bases left in between. Germline V CDR1 and CDR2: WNHNN, SYGVQD (reference sequence). The CDR3 bases are TGCGCCAGCAGTGATCTTAGTCGGGGGGCCCGGGTTCAGCCCCAGCATTTT. Residues: CASSDLSRGARVQPQHF.